This T cell receptor (beta chain) was sequenced for a study of blood T cell repertoires in COVID-19. All recovered Cohort 3 donors got two negative PCRs, got clearance, or saw symptom resolution. This clone was seen only once. Generated by immunoSEQ multiplex PCR, the TCRdb table keeps only in-frame clones and is missing some. The top ten hold 6.5% to 8.5% of the sample, which has a few hundred thousand clones, about 88% seen once. Germline V gene data show CDR1 as SGHNT and CDR2 as YYREEE (reference sequence). CDR3 size: 16 residues. V shed 5 bases and J 4 bases; nucleotides not matched to a gene: 10.

J is TRBJ2-1 and V is TRBV5-4, with 9 bases that match TRBD2. Material for sequencing was PBMCs or T cells enriched from blood (not recorded which). The source is a woman aged 60-75 years who had recovered from COVID-19. CDR3 residues: CASSGGASGTYNEQFF. The CDR3 bases are TGTGCCAGCAGTGGGGGGGCTAGCGGGACTTACAATGAGCAGTTCTTC.